This T cell receptor (beta chain) was sequenced in a study of response to subunit inactivated influenza vaccine. This CDR3 comprises 13 residues. Losses at the gene ends were 0 bases for V and 13 bases for J; bases not matched to a gene: 4. Germline V lookup: CDR1 SGHRS, CDR2 YFSETQ. Study observations and caveats: Each seasonal influenza vaccination, the authors suggested, recruits few new T cells.

About this clonotype: The target antigen is unknown.

TCRdb passed the RT-PCR reads through MiXCR, listing each CDR3 protein once. The sample includes 750,000 to 850,000 distinct CDR3 sequences, roughly 18% seen only once; the top ten take roughly a tenth. The TCR originated in a man aged 50 or older who received an inactivated influenza vaccine. This chain links TRBV5-1 with TRBJ2-1; TRBD2 aligns across 10 bases. The source was PBMCs from blood, collected around 5 days after vaccination. CDR3 amino acids: CASSLEAGGTQFF. CDR3 bases: TGCGCCAGCAGCTTGGAAGCGGGAGGGACCCAGTTCTTC.